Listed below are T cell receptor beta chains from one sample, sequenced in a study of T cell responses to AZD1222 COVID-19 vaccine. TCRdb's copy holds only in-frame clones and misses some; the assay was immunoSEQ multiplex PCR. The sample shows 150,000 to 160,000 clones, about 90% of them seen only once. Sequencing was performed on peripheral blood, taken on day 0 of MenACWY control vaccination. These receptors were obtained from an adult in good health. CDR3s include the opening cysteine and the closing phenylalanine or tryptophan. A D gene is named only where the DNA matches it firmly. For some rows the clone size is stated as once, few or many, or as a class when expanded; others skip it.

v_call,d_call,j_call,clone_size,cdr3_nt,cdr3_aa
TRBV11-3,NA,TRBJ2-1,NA,TGTGCCAGCACCTATGGAACGGAGCACAATGAGCAGTTCTTC,CASTYGTEHNEQFF
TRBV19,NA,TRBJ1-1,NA,TGTGCCAGTAGTGGCTGCGACGGTTGTGAAGCTTTCTTT,CASSGCDGCEAFF
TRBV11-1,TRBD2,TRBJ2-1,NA,TGTGCCAGCACCCGACTAGCGTCATACAATGAGCAGTTCTTC,CASTRLASYNEQFF
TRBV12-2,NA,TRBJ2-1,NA,TGTGCAAGTCGCTTACTAGTAACGGGAGGGTCCCCTGCCCACAATGAGCAGTTCTTC,CASRLLVTGGSPAHNEQFF
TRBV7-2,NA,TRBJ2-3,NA,TGTGCCAGCAGCGGGGGTAGCGGACCCCCGGATACGCAGTATTTT,CASSGGSGPPDTQYF
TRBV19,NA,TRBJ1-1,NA,NA,CASSIDLSVALGSFF
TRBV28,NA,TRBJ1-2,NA,TGTGCCACCCACCCCCCACTGGGGGCTGGAGGCTACACCTTC,CATHPPLGAGGYTF
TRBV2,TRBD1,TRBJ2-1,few,TGTGCCAGCACCCTCCTGACAGGGAAGGAAGGTGAGCAGTTCTTC,CASTLLTGKEGEQFF
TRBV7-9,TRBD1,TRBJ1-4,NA,TGTGCCAGCAGCTTATGGAGGGACAGGGAGGAAAAACTGTTTTTT,CASSLWRDREEKLFF
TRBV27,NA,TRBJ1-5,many,TGTGCCAGCAGGCGAAACAGGGATCAGCCCCAGCATTTT,CASRRNRDQPQHF
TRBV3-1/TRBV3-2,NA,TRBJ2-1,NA,TGTGCCAGCAGCCATAGCTCCTACAATGAGCAGTTCTTC,CASSHSSYNEQFF
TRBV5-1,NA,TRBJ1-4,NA,TGCGCCAGCAGCCCCCGACAGAGGGGAGGTCTTAATGAAAAACTGTTTTTT,CASSPRQRGGLNEKLFF
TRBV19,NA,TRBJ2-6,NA,TGTGCCAGTAGTCTCCTCCAGGGCGGGGCCAACGTCCTGACTTTC,CASSLLQGGANVLTF
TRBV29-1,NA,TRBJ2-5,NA,TGCAGCGCTGAACAGGGAGACGAGACCCAGTACTTC,CSAEQGDETQYF
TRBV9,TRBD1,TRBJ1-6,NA,TGTGCCAGCAGCGTAGGACAGGGGGCGAATTCACCCCTCCACTTT,CASSVGQGANSPLHF
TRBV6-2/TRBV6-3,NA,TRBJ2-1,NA,TGTGCCAGCAGTTATTGGGTGAATGAGCAGTTCTTC,CASSYWVNEQFF
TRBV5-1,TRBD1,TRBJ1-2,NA,TGCGCCAGCAGCTCCACCCGACAGGGTGGTGGCTACACCTTC,CASSSTRQGGGYTF
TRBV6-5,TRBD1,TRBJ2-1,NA,TGTGCCAGCAGTCGACAGGGAAAGGTAAAGAATGAGCAGTTCTTC,CASSRQGKVKNEQFF
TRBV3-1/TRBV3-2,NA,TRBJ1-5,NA,TGTGCCAGCAGCCAAGATCTAGGGGGGTATCAGCCCCAGCATTTT,CASSQDLGGYQPQHF
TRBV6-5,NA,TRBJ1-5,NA,TGTGCCACCCGAATAACAGGGTACCCTCAGCCCCAGCATTTT,CATRITGYPQPQHF
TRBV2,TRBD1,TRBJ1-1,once,TGTGCCAGCAGTCCGGACAGGCCTCTGGGGGTGGCTGAAGCTTTCTTT,CASSPDRPLGVAEAFF
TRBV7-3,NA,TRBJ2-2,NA,TGTGCCAGCGCACAGGGCGCGAACACCGGGGAGCTGTTTTTT,CASAQGANTGELFF
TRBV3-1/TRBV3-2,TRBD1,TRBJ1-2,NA,TGTGCCAGCAGCCAAAGGGACAGAGCGGCTTATGGCTACACCTTC,CASSQRDRAAYGYTF
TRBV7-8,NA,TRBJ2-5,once,TGTGCCAGCAGCCCGACGAGACTCGGAGAGACCCAGTACTTC,CASSPTRLGETQYF
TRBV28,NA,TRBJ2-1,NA,TGTGCCAGCCCCGGCCCCGGGGTAGGTAATGAGCAGTTCTTC,CASPGPGVGNEQFF
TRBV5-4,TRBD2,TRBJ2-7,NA,TGTGCCAGCAGCTCCCGAACAGGACTAGCGGGGGTGGTCTCCTACGAGCAGTACTTC,CASSSRTGLAGVVSYEQYF
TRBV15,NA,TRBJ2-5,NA,TGTGCCACCAGCAGAGAGGCGGCTTTAGGGCAAGAGACCCAGTACTTC,CATSREAALGQETQYF
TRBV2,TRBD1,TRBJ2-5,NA,TGTGCCAGCAGAGGTGTACAGGGGGCGGGGGAGACCCAGTACTTC,CASRGVQGAGETQYF
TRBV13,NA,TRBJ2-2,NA,TGTGCCAGCAGCCGCCTCAGGGACGGCGGGGAGCTGTTTTTT,CASSRLRDGGELFF
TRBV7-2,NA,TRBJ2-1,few,TGTGCCAGCAGCTTGCAACCCCATATCTCCTACAATGAGCAGTTCTTC,CASSLQPHISYNEQFF
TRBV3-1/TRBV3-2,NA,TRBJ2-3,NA,TGTGCCAGCAGCCAATCCCTCTTTAGGGATACGCAGTATTTT,CASSQSLFRDTQYF
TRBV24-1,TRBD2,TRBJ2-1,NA,TGTGCCACCAGTGCTCGCGGGAGCGGGAATGATGAGCAGTTCTTC,CATSARGSGNDEQFF
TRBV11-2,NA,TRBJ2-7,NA,TGTGCCAGCAGCTTAGTAGGCAGGGACGAGCAGTACTTC,CASSLVGRDEQYF
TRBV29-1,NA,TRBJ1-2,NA,TGCAGCGTTGAAGAACGGGTCCCCCTTCTCACCTTC,CSVEERVPLLTF
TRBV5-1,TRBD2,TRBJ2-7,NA,TGCGCCAGCAGCCCCCATGGGGGAGCGGGAGGGAGCTCCTACGAGCAGTACTTC,CASSPHGGAGGSSYEQYF
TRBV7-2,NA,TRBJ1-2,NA,TGTGCCAGCAGCTTAGGGGCCGGCGGCTACACCTTC,CASSLGAGGYTF
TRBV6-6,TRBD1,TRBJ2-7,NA,TGTGCCAGCAGAATTGGGACAGGGGGCGACGAGCAGTACTTC,CASRIGTGGDEQYF
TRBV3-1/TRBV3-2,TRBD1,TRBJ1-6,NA,TGTGCAGTCGGACAGGTTCCTTCACCCCTCCACTTT,CAVGQVPSPLHF
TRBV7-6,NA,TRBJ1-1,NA,TGTGCCAGCAGCCAATCTACAGTGAACACTGAAGCTTTCTTT,CASSQSTVNTEAFF
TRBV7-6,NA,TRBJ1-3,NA,TGTGCCAGCAGCTCCGGGACGGAGGGAAACACCATATATTTT,CASSSGTEGNTIYF
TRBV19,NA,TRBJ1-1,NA,TGTGCCAGTAGTATAGATCAGGGGAACACTGAAGCTTTCTTT,CASSIDQGNTEAFF
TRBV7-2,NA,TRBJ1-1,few,TGTGCCAGCAGCTTATGGGATAGGACTGAAGCTTTCTTT,CASSLWDRTEAFF
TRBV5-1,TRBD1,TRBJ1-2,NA,TGCGCCAGCAGGCCCGGACAGGGGGCTTACACTAACTATGGCTACACCTTC,CASRPGQGAYTNYGYTF
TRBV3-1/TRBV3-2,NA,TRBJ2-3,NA,TGTGCCAGCAGCCAGCTTGGGAGTTTCGGGAGCACAGATACGCAGTATTTT,CASSQLGSFGSTDTQYF
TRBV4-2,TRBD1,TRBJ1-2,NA,TGTGCCAGCAGCCAAGAGACAGGGGCTAACTATGGCTACACCTTC,CASSQETGANYGYTF
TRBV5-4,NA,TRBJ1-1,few,TGTGCCAGCAGCTCTACCACAAATTTGAACACTGAAGCTTTCTTT,CASSSTTNLNTEAFF
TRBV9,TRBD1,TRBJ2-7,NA,TGTGCCAGCAGCGTAGGGGCAGGGGGCGACGAGCAGTACTTC,CASSVGAGGDEQYF
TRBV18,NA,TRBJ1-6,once,TGTGCCAGCTCACCGGACGGGAAAAATTCACCCCTCCACTTT,CASSPDGKNSPLHF
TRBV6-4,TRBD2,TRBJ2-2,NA,TGTGCCAGCAGTCCCCTGGCGGGGGGGAACACCGGGGAGCTGTTTTTT,CASSPLAGGNTGELFF
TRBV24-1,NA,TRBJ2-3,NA,TGTGCCACCAGTGACGGGATGGGGCTCTTACGAAATACGCAGTATTTT,CATSDGMGLLRNTQYF
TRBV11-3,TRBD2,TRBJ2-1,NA,TGTGCCAGCAGCTTAGGGCGGCTAGCGGGAGGGCCATACAATGAGCAGTTCTTC,CASSLGRLAGGPYNEQFF
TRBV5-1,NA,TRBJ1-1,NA,TGCGCCAGCAGCTTGGAGGTAAACACTGAAGCTTTCTTT,CASSLEVNTEAFF
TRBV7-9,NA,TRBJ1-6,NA,TGTGCCAGCAGCTTAGACGTTCCGCGTTCACCCCTCCACTTT,CASSLDVPRSPLHF
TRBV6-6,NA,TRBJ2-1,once,TGTGCCAGCAGTCTGGGCGAGTCCGGATGGGGTTACAATGAGCAGTTCTTC,CASSLGESGWGYNEQFF
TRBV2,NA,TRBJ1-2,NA,TGTGCCAGCAGTGGCCCTGAGGGGCCTTCGGTGTATGGCTACACCTTC,CASSGPEGPSVYGYTF